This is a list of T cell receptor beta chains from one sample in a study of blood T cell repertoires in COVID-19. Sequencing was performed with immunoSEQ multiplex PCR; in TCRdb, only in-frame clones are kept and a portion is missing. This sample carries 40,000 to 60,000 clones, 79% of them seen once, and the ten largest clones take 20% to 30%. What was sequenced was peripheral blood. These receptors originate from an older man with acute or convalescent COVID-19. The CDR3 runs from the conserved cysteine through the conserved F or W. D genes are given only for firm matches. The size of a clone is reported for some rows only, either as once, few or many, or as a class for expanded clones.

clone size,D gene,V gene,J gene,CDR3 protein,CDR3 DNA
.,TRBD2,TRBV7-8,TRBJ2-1,CASILLAGRGNNEQFF,TGTGCCAGCATCCTCTTAGCGGGGCGAGGGAACAATGAGCAGTTCTTC
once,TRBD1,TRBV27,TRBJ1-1,CASSSRGRTEAFF,TGTGCCAGCAGTTCCAGGGGGCGTACTGAAGCTTTCTTT
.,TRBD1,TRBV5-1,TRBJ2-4,CASSPGTGKNIQYF,TGCGCCAGCAGCCCCGGGACAGGGAAGAACATTCAGTACTTC
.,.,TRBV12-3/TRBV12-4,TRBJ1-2,CASSAGSGYTF,TGTGCCAGCAGTGCAGGGTCCGGCTACACCTTC
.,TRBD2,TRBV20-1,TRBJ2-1,CSASTGLARNNEQFF,TGCAGTGCTAGTACGGGACTAGCGCGCAACAATGAGCAGTTCTTC
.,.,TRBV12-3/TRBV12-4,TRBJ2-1,CASSLVQYNEQFF,TGTGCCAGCAGTTTGGTGCAGTACAATGAGCAGTTCTTC
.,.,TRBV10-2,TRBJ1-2,CASRSEGVRGMHGYTF,TGCGCCAGCAGAAGTGAGGGGGTTCGGGGAATGCATGGCTACACCTTC
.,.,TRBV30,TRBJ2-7,CAWRGGRAPNSYEQYF,TGTGCCTGGAGGGGGGGGCGGGCCCCCAACTCCTACGAGCAGTACTTC
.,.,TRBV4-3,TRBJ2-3,CASSPLGGGSTDTQYF,TGCGCCAGCAGCCCCCTTGGTGGGGGGAGCACAGATACGCAGTATTTT
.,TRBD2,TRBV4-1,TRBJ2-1,CASSQGREGSYNEQFF,TGCGCCAGCAGCCAAGGACGGGAGGGCTCCTACAATGAGCAGTTCTTC
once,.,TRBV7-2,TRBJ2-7,CASSASAGTTYEQYF,TGTGCCAGCAGTGCGAGCGCCGGGACAACCTACGAGCAGTACTTC
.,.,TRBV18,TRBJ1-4,CASSPQGPQGEGVKLFF,TGTGCCAGCTCACCACAAGGCCCACAGGGAGAAGGGGTTAAACTGTTTTTT
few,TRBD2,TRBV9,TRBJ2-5,CASSGTSGPQETQYF,TGTGCCAGCAGCGGTACTAGCGGACCACAAGAGACCCAGTACTTC
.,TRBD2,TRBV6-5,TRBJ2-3,CASSYRGGGTDTQYF,TGTGCCAGCAGTTACCGGGGGGGCGGCACAGATACGCAGTATTTT
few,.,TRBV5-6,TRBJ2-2,CASSSRQPGAGELFF,TGTGCCAGCAGCTCCCGACAGCCAGGAGCTGGGGAGCTGTTTTTT
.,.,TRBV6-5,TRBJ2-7,CASSYSSARDNYEQYF,TGTGCCAGCAGTTACTCTTCAGCCCGTGACAACTACGAGCAGTACTTC
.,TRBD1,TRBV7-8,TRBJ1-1,CASSLSGGNTEAFF,TGTGCCAGCAGCTTATCAGGGGGTAACACTGAAGCTTTCTTT
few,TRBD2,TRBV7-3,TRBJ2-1,CASSLGRLAGNNEQFF,TGTGCCAGCAGCTTAGGTCGCCTAGCGGGCAACAATGAGCAGTTCTTC
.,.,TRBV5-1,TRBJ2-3,CASSFQGYGTDTQYF,TGCGCCAGCAGCTTCCAGGGTTATGGGACAGATACGCAGTATTTT
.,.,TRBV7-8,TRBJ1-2,CASSPRRDYGYTF,TGTGCCAGCAGCCCCCGCAGGGACTATGGCTACACCTTC
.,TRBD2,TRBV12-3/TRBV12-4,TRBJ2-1,CASKLADGNEQFF,TGTGCCAGCAAACTAGCGGACGGAAATGAGCAGTTCTTC
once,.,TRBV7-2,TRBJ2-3,CASSLVTELGTDTQYF,TGTGCCAGCAGCTTAGTGACGGAGCTTGGAACAGATACGCAGTATTTT
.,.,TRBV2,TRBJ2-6,CASTLGGRDSGANVLTF,TGTGCCAGCACCCTAGGGGGACGGGACTCTGGGGCCAACGTCCTGACTTTC
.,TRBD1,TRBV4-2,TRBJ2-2,CASSLTGENTGELFF,TGTGCCAGCAGCCTAACAGGGGAGAACACCGGGGAGCTGTTTTTT
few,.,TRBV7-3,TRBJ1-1,CASSLGAGEAFF,TGTGCCAGCAGCTTGGGGGCAGGGGAAGCTTTCTTT
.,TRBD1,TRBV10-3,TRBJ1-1,CAITDRGPTEAFF,TGTGCCATCACTGACAGGGGGCCGACTGAAGCTTTCTTT
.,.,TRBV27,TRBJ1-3,CASRAPGNTIYF,TGTGCCAGCAGGGCTCCTGGAAACACCATATATTTT
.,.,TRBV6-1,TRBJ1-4,CASSEVGGTNEKLFF,TGTGCCAGCAGTGAAGTTGGCGGAACTAATGAAAAACTGTTTTTT
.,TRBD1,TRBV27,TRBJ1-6,CASSYRDSNSPLHF,TGTGCCAGCAGTTACCGGGACAGCAATTCACCCCTCCACTTT
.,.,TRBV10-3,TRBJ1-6,CAISEWGGLSGSPLHF,TGTGCCATCAGTGAATGGGGAGGCCTTAGTGGTTCACCCCTCCACTTT
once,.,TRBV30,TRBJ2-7,CACAPGSYEQYF,TGTGCCTGCGCACCGGGGTCCTACGAGCAGTACTTC
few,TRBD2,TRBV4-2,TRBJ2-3,CASSPLAGGGTDTQYF,TGTGCCAGCAGCCCACTAGCGGGAGGAGGCACAGATACGCAGTATTTT
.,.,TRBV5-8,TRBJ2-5,CASSPHFSPGDLKETQYF,TGTGCCAGCAGCCCTCATTTCTCACCAGGGGATCTAAAAGAGACCCAGTACTTC
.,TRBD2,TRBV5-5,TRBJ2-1,CASSSGGASYHEQFF,TGTGCCAGCAGCTCCGGGGGGGCGTCGTACCATGAGCAGTTCTTC
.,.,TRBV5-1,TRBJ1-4,CASSLDSHNLEKLFF,TGCGCCAGCAGCTTGGACAGTCACAACTTGGAAAAACTGTTTTTT
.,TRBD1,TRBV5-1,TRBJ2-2,CASSLGDRHTGELFF,TGCGCCAGCAGCTTGGGGGACAGGCACACCGGGGAGCTGTTTTTT
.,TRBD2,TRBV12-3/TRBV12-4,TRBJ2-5,CASSRSGEETQYF,TGTGCCAGCAGCCGTAGCGGGGAGGAGACCCAGTACTTC
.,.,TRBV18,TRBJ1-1,CASSPGRVGNTEAFF,TGTGCCAGCTCACCAGGGAGGGTGGGGAACACTGAAGCTTTCTTT
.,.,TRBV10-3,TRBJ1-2,CAISESLQGRGHGYTF,TGTGCCATCAGTGAGTCCCTACAGGGAAGGGGACATGGCTACACCTTC
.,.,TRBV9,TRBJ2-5,CASSGAPRWRGETQYF,TGTGCCAGCAGCGGCGCCCCAAGGTGGCGGGGAGAGACCCAGTACTTC
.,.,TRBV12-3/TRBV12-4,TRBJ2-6,CASSLLGANVLTF,TGTGCCAGCAGCCTCCTGGGGGCCAACGTCCTGACTTTC
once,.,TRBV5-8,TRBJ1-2,CASSLGQILYGYTF,TGTGCCAGCAGCTTGGGACAGATCCTCTATGGCTACACCTTC
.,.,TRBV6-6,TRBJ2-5,CASSSQPQETQYF,TGTGCCAGCAGTTCACAGCCCCAAGAGACCCAGTACTTC
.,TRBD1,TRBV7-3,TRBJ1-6,CASSSPGGQGGNSPLHF,TGTGCCAGCAGCTCCCCGGGCGGACAGGGGGGTAATTCACCCCTCCACTTT
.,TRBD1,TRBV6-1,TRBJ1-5,CASRRTGSHQPQHF,TGTGCCAGCAGAAGGACAGGGTCTCATCAGCCCCAGCATTTT
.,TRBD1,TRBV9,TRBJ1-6,CASSPRDRLAPLHF,TGTGCCAGCAGCCCCCGGGACAGGCTCGCACCCCTCCACTTT
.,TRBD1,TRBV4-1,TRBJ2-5,CASRKTGGPGTQYF,TGCGCCAGCAGAAAGACAGGGGGCCCGGGGACCCAGTACTTC
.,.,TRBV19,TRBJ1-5,CASSRGQLNQPQHF,TGTGCCAGTAGCCGGGGACAACTCAATCAGCCCCAGCATTTT
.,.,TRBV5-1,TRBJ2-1,CASSLEGVSYNEQFF,TGCGCCAGCAGCTTGGAGGGGGTATCTTACAATGAGCAGTTCTTC
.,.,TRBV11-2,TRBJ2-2,CASSLVAITGELFF,TGTGCCAGCAGCTTAGTAGCGATTACCGGGGAGCTGTTTTTT
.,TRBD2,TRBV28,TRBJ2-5,CASWGGSGGPQETQYF,TGTGCCAGCTGGGGGGGTAGCGGGGGGCCCCAAGAGACCCAGTACTTC
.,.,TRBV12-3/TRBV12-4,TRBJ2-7,CASSFSYEQYF,TGTGCCAGCAGTTTTAGCTACGAGCAGTACTTC
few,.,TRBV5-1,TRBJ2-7,CASSLGSGESYEQYF,TGCGCCAGCAGCTTGGGGAGCGGAGAGTCCTACGAGCAGTACTTC
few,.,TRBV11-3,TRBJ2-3,CASSLDLSDTQYF,TGTGCCAGCAGCTTAGATCTTTCAGATACGCAGTATTTT
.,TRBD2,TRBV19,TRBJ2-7,CASSIDLPAGADEQYF,TGTGCCAGTAGTATAGATCTACCAGCGGGAGCTGACGAGCAGTACTTC
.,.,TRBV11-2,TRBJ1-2,CASSPPGRNYGYTF,TGTGCCAGCAGCCCACCTGGCAGAAACTATGGCTACACCTTC
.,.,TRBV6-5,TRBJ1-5,CASREYSNQPQHF,TGTGCCAGCAGGGAGTATAGCAATCAGCCCCAGCATTTT
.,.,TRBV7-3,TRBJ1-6,CASSLWAGGPNSPLHF,TGTGCCAGCAGCTTATGGGCCGGGGGGCCCAATTCACCCCTCCACTTT
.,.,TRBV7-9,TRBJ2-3,CASALSSGRTDTQYF,TGTGCCAGCGCCCTCTCGAGCGGGCGCACAGATACGCAGTATTTT
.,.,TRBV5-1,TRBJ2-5,CASSLGAGAQETQYF,TGCGCCAGCAGCTTGGGTGCGGGGGCTCAAGAGACCCAGTACTTC